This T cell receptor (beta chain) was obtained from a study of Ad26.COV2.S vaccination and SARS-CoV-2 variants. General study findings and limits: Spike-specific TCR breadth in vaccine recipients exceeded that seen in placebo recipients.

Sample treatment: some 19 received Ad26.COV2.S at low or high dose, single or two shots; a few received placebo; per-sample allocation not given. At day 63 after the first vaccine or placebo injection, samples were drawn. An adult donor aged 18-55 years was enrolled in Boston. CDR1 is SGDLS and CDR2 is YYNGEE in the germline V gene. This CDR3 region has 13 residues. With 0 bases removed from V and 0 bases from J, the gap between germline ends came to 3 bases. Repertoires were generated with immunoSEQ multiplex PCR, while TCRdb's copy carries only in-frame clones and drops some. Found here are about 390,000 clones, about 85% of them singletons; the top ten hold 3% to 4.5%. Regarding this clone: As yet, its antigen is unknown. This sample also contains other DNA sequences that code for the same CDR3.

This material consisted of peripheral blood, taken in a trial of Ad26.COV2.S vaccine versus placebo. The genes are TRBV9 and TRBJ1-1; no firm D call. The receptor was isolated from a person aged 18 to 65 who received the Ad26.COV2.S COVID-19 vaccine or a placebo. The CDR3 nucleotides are TGTGCCAGCAGCGTAGGAATGAACACTGAAGCTTTCTTT. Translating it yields CASSVGMNTEAFF. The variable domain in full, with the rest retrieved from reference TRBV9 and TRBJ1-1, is DSGVTQTPKHLITATGQRVTLRCSPRSGDLSVYWYQQSLDQGLQFLIQYYNGEERAKGNILERFSAQQFPDLHSELNLSSLELGDSALYFCASSVGMNTEAFFGQGTRLTVV.